The clone carrying this T cell receptor (beta chain) occurred many times. Its matching antigen is unknown. The data derive from a study of blood T cells in healthy people across ages. Findings of the study overall: Long-lived donors had more naive CD4+ cells and higher diversity than aged donors. Per-million-T-cell TCR beta diversity fell roughly linearly with age.

Total RNA, at least 5.5 micrograms per sample, came from PBMCs. It was with a sample-barcoded 5' primer and a J-beta primer mix that a second PCR of roughly 7 to 12 cycles was run. TCRdb re-called the 5' RACE reads through MiXCR, storing one row per CDR3 protein. The sample shows 950,000 to 1,200,000 distinct CDR3 sequences, around two fifths of them seen only once. Sequencing input: blood. The clonotype comes from a man between 18 and 29 years old in good health.

CDR3 sequence reads: CSVAGQYSYEQYF. CDR3 bases: TGCAGCGTTGCGGGCCAGTACTCCTACGAGCAGTACTTC. The chain carries TRBV29-1 and TRBJ2-7, with D unresolved. This CDR3 contains 13 residues. Trimming shortened V by 4 bases and J by 0 bases, and 10 bases separated the two germline ends. CDR1 and CDR2 (germline): SQVTM, ANQGSEA.